This paragraph reports one T cell receptor beta chain. Antigen: not known. With survey level as its setting, the immunoSEQ assay was v3.0. For every sample, sequencing targeted about 35,000-50,000 T-cell genomes. Some clones are missing from TCRdb's copy, which holds only in-frame ones; the method was immunoSEQ multiplex PCR. The repertoire holds 20,000 to 30,000 clones, 85% seen once, with roughly a tenth in the top ten. These data come from a study of long-term antiretroviral therapy in people with HIV. Regarding the study as a whole: Clones that had undergone expansion before ART dominated the repertoire at all time points. Diversity went up after ART and still fell short of transplant donor controls.

The V end lost 5 bases, the J end lost 0 bases, and 18 bases lay between the germline ends. The CDR3 length is 17 residues. Germline V gene data show CDR1 as SEHNR and CDR2 as FQNEAQ (reference sequence). The receptor was derived from a man aged 35 to 55 with HIV. J is TRBJ2-3 and V is TRBV7-9, with D possibly being TRBD2 (5 bases). The specimen comprised unsorted PBMCs, sampled 2.3 years after starting antiretroviral therapy. The CDR3 region has the DNA TGTGCCAGCAGCCACTTTTATTTAGAGGGTAGCACAGATACGCAGTATTTT. This gives the protein CASSHFYLEGSTDTQYF.